The 3 T cell receptor beta chains presented below share a single source sample, sequenced in a study of cytomegalovirus exposure and HLA in healthy donors. The primer mix had 60 Vbeta and 13 Jbeta primers. Assay used: immunoSEQ multiplex PCR; TCRdb lists only in-frame clones, some missing. The table shows about 89,000 clones, with about a tenth occurring only once. The sample comprised PBMCs. The origin of the receptors is a man aged 45-65 years in good health and CMV-seropositive.

Comment on this clone: An end of the junction does not agree with germline; a read error may underlie this. Other nucleotide sequences in the sample specify the same CDR3. This chain connects TRBV27 to TRBJ2-5; TRBD2 aligns across 10 bases. CDR3 length equals 14 residues. Germline V lookup: CDR1 MNHEY, CDR2 SMNVEV (reference sequence). The CDR3 protein is CASSWTSGKETQYF. Written as DNA, the CDR3 is TGCGCCAGCAGCTGGACTAGCGGAAAAGAGACCCAGTACTTC.

This clone was seen a handful of times. The chain links TRBV14 to TRBJ1-5; possible D gene TRBD1, 5 bases. Between the trimmed V and J ends, which lost 0 bases and 9 bases, there was a span of 9 bases. Germline CDR1 SGHDN, CDR2 FVKESK. CDR3 length equals 13 residues. The CDR3 region is CASSQELGGPQHF. The DNA for the CDR3 is TGTGCCAGCAGCCAAGAATTGGGGGGGCCCCAGCATTTT.

There are a few counts of this clone. The chain couples TRBV18 to TRBJ1-2; 8 nucleotides line up with TRBD1. Germline trimming cut 5 bases from V and 6 bases from J; bases unmatched to any gene: 8. The CDR3 sequence is 14 residues long. Germline CDR1 reads KGHSH; CDR2 reads LQKENI. The CDR3 DNA follows: TGTGCCAGCTCATCGCAGACAGGGGTTGATGGCTACACCTTC. Its protein is CASSSQTGVDGYTF.